The 32 T cell receptor beta chains below were found in one sample sequenced in a study of OX40 agonist ivuxolimab in advanced cancers. Produced via immunoSEQ multiplex PCR; TCRdb's table is partial and in-frame only. The sample holds about 120,000 clones, approximately 92% seen once. Specimen: CD4+ or CD8+ T cells sorted from blood, collected in a trial of the OX40 agonist ivuxolimab. The receptor source for this set is an adult with an advanced solid tumor such as melanoma, head and neck, liver or kidney cancer.

In regard to this clone: Additional DNA sequences in this sample encode the identical CDR3. The chain combines TRBV7-2 with TRBJ1-5; D gene uncertain. Germline CDR1 SGHTA, CDR2 FQGNSA. The V gene lost 3 bases and the J gene lost 1 base, with 4 bases spanning the gap. This CDR3 comprises 13 residues. This CDR3 is CASSFGSNQPQHF. CDR3 nucleotide sequence: TGTGCCAGCAGCTTTGGGAGCAATCAGCCCCAGCATTTT.

The chain has TRBV6-5 and TRBJ1-5; D unclear. This CDR3 is 15 amino acids long. The V and J ends lost 6 bases and 0 bases respectively, with 12 bases between them. Germline V gene lookup returns CDR1 MNHEY and CDR2 SVGAGI. In DNA, the CDR3 is TGTGCCAGCAGGAGCGGAGAGGTTAGCAATCAGCCCCAGCATTTT. Translating it yields CASRSGEVSNQPQHF.

This chain's CDR3 is CASSSGQRISPLHF. CDR3 in DNA: TGTGCCAGCAGCTCTGGACAGAGGATTTCACCCCTCCACTTT. The chain links TRBV11-2 to TRBJ1-6, with a weak D call TRBD1 (6 bases). The length of the CDR3 is 14 residues. CDR1 is SGHAT, CDR2 FQNNGV, per germline. V gave up 4 bases and J gave up 9 bases, with 13 bases separating them.

The chain carries TRBV5-8 and TRBJ2-6, with 7 bases matching TRBD1. V was pared by 3 bases and J by 0 bases, with 6 bases of the junction left unmatched. Germline CDR1 is SGHTS and CDR2 is YDEGEE. The CDR3 length is 17 residues. The CDR3 region has the DNA TGTGCCAGCAGCTGGGGACAGCTTCGCTCTGGGGCCAACGTCCTGACTTTC. This encodes CASSWGQLRSGANVLTF.

J is TRBJ1-5 and V is TRBV27; D perhaps matches TRBD1 (5 bases). Germline CDR1 MNHEY, CDR2 SMNVEV (reference sequence). The CDR3 runs to 20 residues. The ends were cut back, 8 bases at V and 3 bases at J, with 32 bases in the middle. The CDR3 loop is CASAEWRRGLRILPNQPQHF. Written as DNA, the CDR3 is TGTGCCAGCGCCGAGTGGAGGCGGGGACTTAGAATTCTGCCCAATCAGCCCCAGCATTTT.

The rearrangement links TRBV11-1 to TRBJ1-3; TRBD1 might be the D (5 bases). The V end lost 8 bases, the J end lost 2 bases, and 16 bases lay between the germline ends. CDR1 and CDR2 (germline): SGHAT, FQDESV (reference sequence). The CDR3 runs 15 residues. The chain's CDR3 is CASVSRDDPGNTIYF. CDR3 coding DNA: TGTGCCAGCGTAAGCCGGGACGATCCTGGAAACACCATATATTTT. Using reference TRBV11-1 and TRBJ1-3 for the parts outside the CDR3, the full variable domain is EAEVAQSPRYKITEKSQAVAFWCDPISGHATLYWYRQILGQGPELLVQFQDESVVDDSQLPKDRFSAERLKGVDSTLKIQPAELGDSAMYLCASVSRDDPGNTIYFGEGSWLTVV.

V is TRBV11-2 and J is TRBJ2-3; D could derive from TRBD1 or TRBD2 (5 bases each). The CDR3 spans 15 residues. Trimming removed 0 bases at V and 3 bases at J, with 10 bases between. Germline V lookup: CDR1 SGHAT, CDR2 FQNNGV. The CDR3 is CASSLDGARTDTQYF. CDR3 bases: TGTGCCAGCAGCTTAGACGGGGCGCGGACAGATACGCAGTATTTT.

The V gene is TRBV5-3, the J gene TRBJ2-5; 8 bases match TRBD2. TRBV5-3 is identified as an open reading frame with a role that is uncertain. This CDR3 has 17 residues. After removal of 8 bases from V and 2 bases from J, the junction contained 17 bases not matched to a gene. CDR3: CARPLQTSEGSQETQYF. The CDR3 bases are TGTGCCAGGCCTCTTCAGACTAGCGAAGGGTCGCAAGAGACCCAGTACTTC.

This chain uses TRBV2 with TRBJ1-2, with no clear D. This CDR3 is built from 15 residues. Germline loops: CDR1 SNHLY, CDR2 FYNNEI. The V end lost 1 base, the J end lost 6 bases, and 15 bases lay between the germline ends. The CDR3 DNA reads TGTGCCAGCAGTGAAGTCTTGGCCTCCTCAGATGGCTACACCTTC. Its protein is CASSEVLASSDGYTF. Variable domain in full (rest from reference TRBV2 and TRBJ1-2): EPEVTQTPSHQVTQMGQEVILRCVPISNHLYFYWYRQILGQKVEFLVSFYNNEISEKSEIFDDQFSVERPDGSNFTLKIRSTKLEDSAMYFCASSEVLASSDGYTFGSGTRLTVV.

The V and J genes are TRBV12-5 and TRBJ1-5; no clear D. This CDR3 spans 12 amino acids. In germline, CDR1 is LGHNT, CDR2 FRNRAP. V lost 5 bases to trimming and J lost 7 bases, with 9 bases between them. CDR3 bases: TGTGCTAGTGGTCCCGGGTCCCAGCCCCAGCATTTT. Amino acids: CASGPGSQPQHF.

A word on this clone: This sample includes further DNA sequences coding for the same CDR3. This chain links TRBV18 with TRBJ1-1; 8 nucleotides line up with TRBD1. Germline V lookup: CDR1 KGHSH, CDR2 LQKENI. V lost 5 bases, J lost 3 bases, and 2 bases stayed unmatched. The CDR3 length is 13 residues. The CDR3 DNA reads TGTGCCAGCTCATCGACAGGGGACACTGAAGCTTTCTTT. Encoded protein: CASSSTGDTEAFF.

This clone appeared a single time. This sequence joins TRBV6-1 and TRBJ2-7; D gene uncertain. This CDR3 has 15 residues. V gave up 7 bases and J gave up 2 bases, with 18 bases separating them. The V gene's germline CDR1 is MNHNS and CDR2 SASEGT. For the CDR3, the DNA is TGTGCCAGCATTTTAGTTCAGTCGCTTGCCTACGAGCAGTACTTC. Amino acids: CASILVQSLAYEQYF.

The genes are TRBV6-1 and TRBJ1-5; D uncertain. Trimming left V 1 base short and J 5 bases short, with 9 bases between. CDR1 and CDR2 from the germline V gene are MNHNS and SASEGT. This CDR3 comprises 14 residues. The CDR3 region is CASSEGWVYQPQHF. In DNA, the CDR3 is TGTGCCAGCAGTGAAGGGTGGGTATATCAGCCCCAGCATTTT.

The rearrangement links TRBV4-2 to TRBJ1-5; unclear D gene. V was clipped by 1 base and J by 3 bases, with 7 bases between them. Germline values: CDR1 LGHNA, CDR2 YNFKEQ. The CDR3 is 14 residues long. CDR3 in DNA: TGTGCCAGCAGCCAAGCCAGATTCAATCAGCCCCAGCATTTT. Translating gives CASSQARFNQPQHF.

J is TRBJ1-1 and V is TRBV7-6; D not resolved. V was pared by 4 bases and J by 1 base, with 16 bases between. The CDR3 spans 16 residues. Per the germline V gene, CDR1 is SGHVS and CDR2 is FNYEAQ. The CDR3 reads CASSSRRGGWNTEAFF. Written as DNA, the CDR3 is TGTGCCAGCAGCTCCCGACGGGGAGGTTGGAACACTGAAGCTTTCTTT.

The V call is TRBV6-1, the J call TRBJ2-1; a possible D gene is TRBD1 (7 bases). CDR3 length: 16 residues. Between the trimmed V and J ends, which lost 2 bases and 3 bases, there was a span of 14 bases. The germline V gene encodes CDR1 MNHNS and CDR2 SASEGT. CDR3 bases: TGTGCCAGCAGTGAAAGGCAGGGGGGATTCTACAATGAGCAGTTCTTC. Amino acid sequence: CASSERQGGFYNEQFF.

V gene TRBV11-2 combines with J gene TRBJ1-1; TRBD1 matches 8 bases. The CDR3 is 13 amino acids. Germline trimming cut 2 bases from V and 11 bases from J; bases unmatched to any gene: 7. Germline CDR1 reads SGHAT; CDR2 reads FQNNGV. CDR3 in amino acids: CASSLPGGIGAFF. The CDR3 region has the DNA TGTGCCAGCAGCTTACCAGGGGGCATAGGGGCTTTCTTT.

The chain carries TRBV2 and TRBJ2-1; perhaps TRBD1 as D (6 bases). Trimming left V 6 bases short and J 6 bases short, with 12 bases between. Germline CDR1 SNHLY, CDR2 FYNNEI. The CDR3 sequence is 13 residues long. The DNA for the CDR3 is TGTGCCAGCAGACGCTTGGGGGCCAATGAGCAGTTCTTC. Amino acid sequence: CASRRLGANEQFF.

The V call is TRBV18, the J call TRBJ2-7; possible D gene TRBD2, 5 bases. The germline V gene has CDR1 KGHSH and CDR2 LQKENI. The CDR3 extends over 12 amino acids. Trimming stripped 6 bases from V and 5 bases from J, with 11 bases between. CDR3 coding DNA: TGTGCCAGCTCCCCCCTCGGGAACGAGCAGTACTTC. Amino acids: CASSPLGNEQYF.

The V and J genes are TRBV5-8 and TRBJ2-7; no firm D call. V shed 7 bases and J shed 0 bases, with 14 bases lying between them. The CDR3 spans 14 residues. Germline CDR1 SGHTS, CDR2 YDEGEE. CDR3 nucleotide sequence: TGTGCCAGCCAGAACTATCCTTCCTCCTACGAGCAGTACTTC. Its translation: CASQNYPSSYEQYF.

This chain uses TRBV2 with TRBJ2-6, with D possibly being TRBD2 (5 bases). Germline lookup yields CDR1 SNHLY and CDR2 FYNNEI. Trimming removed 0 bases from V and 4 bases from J, with 10 bases in between. The CDR3 contains 16 residues. CDR3 protein: CASSEARASGANVLTF. The DNA of the CDR3 is TGTGCCAGCAGTGAAGCGCGGGCGTCGGGGGCCAACGTCCTGACTTTC.

This clone was picked up one time. The chain has TRBV18 and TRBJ1-4; 7 positions agree with TRBD1. This CDR3 comprises 13 residues. Losses at the gene ends were 3 bases for V and 8 bases for J; bases not matched to a gene: 3. CDR1 and CDR2 from the germline V gene are KGHSH and LQKENI. The DNA of the CDR3 is TGTGCCAGCTCACCCACAGGGGAGGAAAAACTGTTTTTT. Its translation: CASSPTGEEKLFF.

J is TRBJ1-2 and V is TRBV4-2; possibly TRBD1 for D (6 bases). Trimming removed 3 bases from V and 8 bases from J, with 16 bases in between. CDR3 size: 14 residues. The germline CDR1 and CDR2 sequences are LGHNA and YNFKEQ. CDR3 protein: CASSHGQSLGGYTF. The CDR3 DNA sequence: TGTGCCAGCAGCCACGGACAGTCCCTGGGGGGCTACACCTTC.

The gene calls are TRBV12-5 and TRBJ2-7; unclear D gene. V lost 0 bases, J lost 3 bases, and 15 bases lay in between. Germline V gives CDR1 LGHNT, CDR2 FRNRAP. The CDR3 consists of 16 residues. CDR3 region: CASGLVLYKRNYEQYF. CDR3 coding DNA: TGTGCTAGTGGTTTGGTACTCTACAAAAGGAACTACGAGCAGTACTTC.

V gene TRBV19 combines with J gene TRBJ1-2, with no clear D. The CDR3 is made up of 17 amino acids. CDR1 LNHDA and CDR2 SQIVND come from the germline V gene (reference sequence). V was trimmed by 6 bases and J by 5 bases, leaving 25 bases between them. CDR3 region: CASRTQRANGQAYGYTF. Here the CDR3 DNA reads TGTGCCAGTAGGACACAACGGGCCAATGGTCAAGCTTATGGCTACACCTTC.

This clone was found once. The gene calls are TRBV25-1 and TRBJ2-1; TRBD1 aligns across 8 bases. Germline assignment: CDR1 MGHDK and CDR2 SYGVNS. CDR3 length: 15 amino acids. J was trimmed by 2 bases and V by 6 bases; bases with no gene match: 6. CDR3 sequence reads: CASSNDRGAYNEQFF. As DNA, the CDR3 is TGTGCCAGCAGCAATGACAGGGGAGCCTACAATGAGCAGTTCTTC.

Turning to this clone: Other DNA sequences in the sample encode the same CDR3. The chain joins TRBV7-2 to TRBJ1-2, with unresolved D. The CDR3 consists of 14 residues. Trimming left V 1 base short and J 0 bases short, with 6 bases between. Germline-derived CDR1 and CDR2 are SGHTA and FQGNSA. CDR3 sequence: CASSLDIANYGYTF. Here the CDR3 DNA reads TGTGCCAGCAGCTTAGACATCGCTAACTATGGCTACACCTTC.

The gene calls are TRBV5-5 and TRBJ1-2; D call uncertain. Trimming removed 0 bases from V and 5 bases from J, with 8 bases in between. The CDR3 is 13 amino acids. Germline V gene data show CDR1 as SGHKS and CDR2 as YYEKEE (reference sequence). CDR3 nucleotides: TGTGCCAGCAGCTTGGGGCAGCTTTATGGCTACACCTTC. It translates to CASSLGQLYGYTF.

This chain connects TRBV6-5 to TRBJ2-2, with 7 positions matching TRBD1. Germline CDR1 and CDR2: MNHEY and SVGAGI. V trimming: 4 bases; J trimming: 6 bases; junction bases outside the gene matches: 8. CDR3 length equals 15 residues. The CDR3 nucleotides are TGTGCCAGCAGTTCGGACAGGTCATACGCCGGGGAGCTGTTTTTT. Its translation is CASSSDRSYAGELFF.

This sequence joins TRBV11-2 and TRBJ2-3, with 10 bases matching TRBD1. The CDR3 loop spans 17 amino acids. Germline trimming cut 5 bases from V and 3 bases from J; bases unmatched to any gene: 11. Looked up from germline, CDR1 is SGHAT and CDR2 is FQNNGV. The DNA for the CDR3 is TGTGCCAGCAGCATTCGTTCGGGACAGGGGTGGACAGATACGCAGTATTTT. Protein: CASSIRSGQGWTDTQYF. The full variable domain, completed using reference TRBV11-2 and TRBJ2-3, is EAGVAQSPRYKIIEKRQSVAFWCNPISGHATLYWYQQILGQGPKLLIQFQNNGVVDDSQLPKDRFSAERLKGVDSTLKIQPAKLEDSAVYLCASSIRSGQGWTDTQYFGPGTRLTVL.

This chain uses TRBV2 with TRBJ2-2, with D perhaps TRBD1 or TRBD2 (5 bases each). The V end was cut by 10 bases, the J end by 5 bases, with 14 bases between. Per the germline V gene, CDR1 is SNHLY and CDR2 is FYNNEI. CDR3 length: 13 amino acids. CDR3 amino acids: CAIETWGTGELFF. For the CDR3, the DNA is TGTGCCATCGAAACGTGGGGGACCGGGGAGCTGTTTTTT.

The gene calls are TRBV28 and TRBJ2-1, with no clear D. Deletions cut 5 bases from V and 7 bases from J, with 15 bases between. Per germline, CDR1 MDHEN and CDR2 SYDVKM. This CDR3 is 14 amino acids long. The CDR3 DNA sequence: TGTGCCAGCAGTCGCCCAACTCCAAATAATGAGCAGTTCTTC. Its protein is CASSRPTPNNEQFF.